This is a list of T cell receptor beta chains from one sample in a study of blood T cell repertoires in COVID-19. Clones were sequenced by immunoSEQ multiplex PCR, and TCRdb holds only the in-frame ones, with some missing. The sample gives around 100,000 clones, around four fifths of which show up once; 9.5% to 13% is in the top ten. Input material: peripheral blood. Receptors originate from a woman in her seventies with acute or convalescent COVID-19. The CDR3 runs from the conserved cysteine through the conserved F or W. A D gene is named only where the DNA matches it firmly. Size is stated for part of the rows, as once, few or many counts, or as a class when the clone is expanded.

len | d_gene | j_gene | abundance | v_gene | CDR3nt | CDR3aa
16 | TRBD1 | TRBJ1-4 | - | TRBV6-1 | TGTGCCAGCAGTGCGGAGGGGGCCCCGGGTAATGAAAAACTGTTTTTT | CASSAEGAPGNEKLFF
14 | TRBD1 | TRBJ1-3 | once | TRBV7-8 | TGTGCCAGCAGCCCCGGGACAGCTGGAAACACCATATATTTT | CASSPGTAGNTIYF
11 | - | TRBJ1-2 | - | TRBV6-6 | TGTGCCAGCAGCCTACCAGGGGGCTACACCTTC | CASSLPGGYTF
16 | TRBD1 | TRBJ1-4 | - | TRBV6-2/TRBV6-3 | TGTGCCAGCAGTTACAAGGGGACAGGGTTGGGTGAAAAACTGTTTTTT | CASSYKGTGLGEKLFF
15 | - | TRBJ2-3 | - | TRBV6-5 | TGTGCCAGCAGGCCGGGACTCGAACGCACAGATACGCAGTATTTT | CASRPGLERTDTQYF
12 | - | TRBJ1-6 | - | TRBV3-1/TRBV3-2 | TGTGCCAGCAGCCACCTCTCTTCACCCCTCCACTTT | CASSHLSSPLHF
14 | - | TRBJ2-5 | few | TRBV6-5 | TGTGCCAGCACTCCCTCCGGGAACCAAGAGACCCAGTACTTC | CASTPSGNQETQYF
15 | - | TRBJ1-4 | - | TRBV3-1/TRBV3-2 | TGTGCCAGCAGCCAGGCACAGGGCACTAATGAAAAACTGTTTTTT | CASSQAQGTNEKLFF
16 | TRBD1 | TRBJ1-1 | - | TRBV25-1 | TGTGCCAGCAGCATGTTAGGGACAGGGGTTGACACTGAAGCTTTCTTT | CASSMLGTGVDTEAFF
16 | TRBD2 | TRBJ2-2 | - | TRBV19 | TGTGCCAGTAGACGACCGGGACTAGCAACCACCGGGGAGCTGTTTTTT | CASRRPGLATTGELFF
13 | - | TRBJ1-1 | - | TRBV5-1 | TGCGCCAGCAGCCAGGACTTAGTGTCAGCGGCTTTCTTT | CASSQDLVSAAFF
16 | TRBD2 | TRBJ2-1 | - | TRBV2 | TGTGCCAGCAGGGCCAACCTAGCGGGGCGAAACAATGAGCAGTTCTTC | CASRANLAGRNNEQFF
10 | - | TRBJ2-5 | - | TRBV20-1 | TGCAGTGCTATTAAAGAGACCCAGTACTTC | CSAIKETQYF
16 | - | TRBJ2-2 | - | TRBV11-2 | TGTGCCAGCAGCTTATTGGGGGCTCCCCAAACCGGGGAGCTGTTTTTT | CASSLLGAPQTGELFF
14 | TRBD1 | TRBJ2-2 | - | TRBV4-3 | TGCGCCAGCAGCCAACAGGGGGCTGGCGGGGAGCTGTTTTTT | CASSQQGAGGELFF
15 | - | TRBJ2-1 | - | TRBV5-8 | TGTGCCAGCAGCCCTGGGACACCCGCTGGGGGTGAGCAGTTCTTC | CASSPGTPAGGEQFF
16 | TRBD2 | TRBJ2-2 | - | TRBV7-9 | TGTGCCAGCAGCTTAACTAGCGGAGAGAACACCGGGGAGCTGTTTTTT | CASSLTSGENTGELFF
11 | TRBD1 | TRBJ2-7 | - | TRBV10-1 | TGCGCCAGCGGACAGGGTAACGAGCAGTACTTC | CASGQGNEQYF
14 | - | TRBJ1-6 | - | TRBV28 | TGTGCCAGTCGCCGAGACAGCTATAATTCACCCCTCCACTTT | CASRRDSYNSPLHF
15 | - | TRBJ2-2 | - | TRBV11-2 | TGTGCCAGCAGCCAGACACAGCAGAACACCGGGGAGCTGTTTTTT | CASSQTQQNTGELFF
15 | TRBD1 | TRBJ1-6 | once | TRBV2 | TGTGCCAGCAGTTCCGGCCCCAGGGGGAATTCACCCCTCCACTTT | CASSSGPRGNSPLHF
14 | TRBD1 | TRBJ1-6 | few | TRBV30 | TGTGCCTGGAAAGGACAGGTCGATAATTCACCCCTCCACTTT | CAWKGQVDNSPLHF
14 | TRBD2 | TRBJ2-1 | few | TRBV10-1 | TGCGCCAGCAGTTCTAGCGGGGGACTCAATGAGCAGTTCTTC | CASSSSGGLNEQFF
16 | TRBD2 | TRBJ2-3 | - | TRBV11-2 | TGTGCCAGCAGAGTAACGACTAGCGGGGGGATGGATACGCAGTATTTT | CASRVTTSGGMDTQYF
15 | - | TRBJ1-1 | few | TRBV5-4 | TGTGCCAGCAGCTTGGGGGCAGGGAACGTCGCTGAAGCTTTCTTT | CASSLGAGNVAEAFF
13 | TRBD1 | TRBJ1-3 | - | TRBV12-3/TRBV12-4 | TGTGCCAGCAGCCTGGACAGGGGAAACACCATATATTTT | CASSLDRGNTIYF
15 | TRBD1 | TRBJ1-1 | - | TRBV7-9 | TGTGCCAGCAGCCTAAGACAGGGCGAGGACACTGAAGCTTTCTTT | CASSLRQGEDTEAFF
12 | TRBD1 | TRBJ1-1 | medium-sized | TRBV30 | TGTGCCTGGAGCACAGGGGTTGAACTTCCTTTCTTT | CAWSTGVELPFF
15 | TRBD2 | TRBJ2-3 | - | TRBV14 | TGTGCCAGCAGCCAAGAGTGGGGGGGGGCAGATACGCAGTATTTT | CASSQEWGGADTQYF
16 | TRBD1 | TRBJ2-1 | - | TRBV7-2 | TGTGCCAGCAGCTTATCCGGGACAGGGGGCCAAAATGAGCAGTTCTTC | CASSLSGTGGQNEQFF
18 | TRBD1 | TRBJ1-1 | - | TRBV7-2 | TGTGCCAGCAGCTTGAGTCACCCGACAGGGGGCCGTAACACTGAAGCTTTCTTT | CASSLSHPTGGRNTEAFF
13 | TRBD1 | TRBJ1-1 | - | TRBV11-3 | TGTGCCAGCAGCAGGGGACAGGGGGCTGAAGCTTTCTTT | CASSRGQGAEAFF
15 | - | TRBJ1-1 | - | TRBV10-3 | TGTGCCATCAGGGATCCCGGACAAGTGAACACTGAAGCTTTCTTT | CAIRDPGQVNTEAFF
13 | - | TRBJ1-5 | - | TRBV6-1 | TGTGCCAGCAGTGAATACAGGGATCAGCCCCAGCATTTT | CASSEYRDQPQHF
13 | - | TRBJ2-7 | - | TRBV7-8 | TGTGCCAGCAGCCAGCCGACGGGCTACGAGCAGTACTTC | CASSQPTGYEQYF
15 | TRBD1 | TRBJ2-2 | - | TRBV18 | TGTGCCAGCTCACCTTTACAGGGGGCAGCCGGGGAGCTGTTTTTT | CASSPLQGAAGELFF
16 | TRBD1 | TRBJ1-6 | few | TRBV7-2 | TGTGCCAGCAGCGTGAACCGGGACAGGTTTGGTTCACCCCTCCACTTT | CASSVNRDRFGSPLHF
17 | - | TRBJ1-6 | - | TRBV23-1 | TGCGCCAGCAGTCAATCTCGGGGGGACTCCTATAATTCACCCCTCCACTTT | CASSQSRGDSYNSPLHF
14 | - | TRBJ1-2 | - | TRBV3-1/TRBV3-2 | TGTGCCAGCAGCCAAGATCTCCAGGTCTATGGCTACACCTTC | CASSQDLQVYGYTF
15 | - | TRBJ1-2 | - | TRBV5-4 | TGTGCCAGCAGCTTCCCGGAAGGGAGTCGTTATGGCTACACCTTC | CASSFPEGSRYGYTF
13 | - | TRBJ1-1 | - | TRBV6-5 | TGTGCCAGCAGTTACTCGCCGGGAGGGGAAGCTTTCTTT | CASSYSPGGEAFF
13 | - | TRBJ1-1 | - | TRBV3-1/TRBV3-2 | TGTGCCAGCAGCCAGGGCGGGGGCACTGAAGCTTTCTTT | CASSQGGGTEAFF